The next 7 T cell receptor beta chains were all read from a single sample in a study of glioma-infiltrating T cells after dendritic cell vaccination. Sequencing was performed with immunoSEQ multiplex PCR; in TCRdb, only in-frame clones are kept and a portion is missing. Here the sample spans fewer than 35,000 clones, more than 90% being singletons. The sequenced sample was blood, obtained before dendritic cell vaccination. All receptors come from a human donor with glioblastoma.

In DNA, the CDR3 is TGTGCCAGCCTCCCCGGTGCAGGGTTAACCCTCCACTTT. It translates to CASLPGAGLTLHF. The V call is TRBV6-6, the J call TRBJ1-6; D possibly corresponds to TRBD1 (5 bases). The germline V gene has CDR1 MNHNY and CDR2 SVGAGI (reference sequence). Trimming left V 8 bases short and J 14 bases short, with 19 bases between. This CDR3 comprises 13 residues.

The chain combines TRBV10-2 with TRBJ2-5; D unclear. Germline V gene sequence: CDR1 WSHSY, CDR2 SAAADI. CDR3 length: 14 residues. Trimming stripped 4 bases from V and 1 base from J, with 10 bases between. CDR3 protein: CASSGRGVQETQYF. CDR3 in DNA: TGCGCCAGCAGTGGGCGTGGAGTCCAAGAGACCCAGTACTTC.

V is TRBV14 and J is TRBJ2-1; D is possibly TRBD2 (6 bases). Germline V lookup: CDR1 SGHDN, CDR2 FVKESK. The CDR3 covers 13 residues. Trimming took off 6 bases at V and 5 bases at J, with 11 bases between the two ends. This CDR3 reads CASSIGGNNEQFF. The DNA for the CDR3 is TGTGCCAGCAGTATCGGGGGTAACAATGAGCAGTTCTTC.

The V call is TRBV5-6, the J call TRBJ2-5, with D perhaps TRBD1 (6 bases). V was shortened by 4 bases and J by 1 base, with 17 bases between the two germline ends. Germline loops: CDR1 SGHDT, CDR2 YYEEEE. The CDR3 is 16 residues long. The CDR3 DNA is TGTGCCAGCAGCCACCTACGAGTGGACAGCCAAGAGACCCAGTACTTC. Translated: CASSHLRVDSQETQYF.

The V and J genes are TRBV5-4 and TRBJ2-2; D possibly corresponds to TRBD1 (6 bases). V shed 0 bases and J shed 5 bases, with 11 bases lying between them. The germline V gene has CDR1 SGHNT and CDR2 YYREEE (reference sequence). The CDR3 runs to 15 residues. Here the CDR3 DNA reads TGTGCCAGCAGCTTGGGACAGGTCCGAACCGGGGAGCTGTTTTTT. Amino acids: CASSLGQVRTGELFF.

A word on this clone: A junction boundary mismatches the germline segment, possibly from a read error. This chain connects TRBV5-1 to TRBJ2-7; no definite D call. The CDR3 length is 12 residues. Germline V gene sequence: CDR1 SGHRS, CDR2 YFSETQ. In nucleotides, the CDR3 is TGTGCCAGCAGCATAGCCTCCTACGAGCAGTACTTC. Translating gives CASSIASYEQYF.

This CDR3 reads CATSRDILNQPQHF. The CDR3 DNA is TGTGCCACCAGCAGAGATATTCTCAATCAGCCCCAGCATTTT. The chain employs TRBV15 and TRBJ1-5; D uncertain. The CDR3 extends over 14 amino acids. The germline CDR1 and CDR2 sequences are LNHNV and YYDKDF (reference sequence). V lost 0 bases to trimming and J lost 3 bases, with 6 bases between them.